This T cell receptor (beta chain) was sequenced during a study of long-term antiretroviral therapy in people with HIV. United States facilities provided treatment to all participants with HIV. From germline, CDR1 is MDHEN and CDR2 SYDVKM. The CDR3 is 16 residues long. V was pared by 3 bases and J by 6 bases, with 20 bases between. Version v3.0 of the immunoSEQ assay was performed at survey level. The target of sequencing was about 35,000-50,000 T-cell genomes per sample. The method was immunoSEQ multiplex PCR; TCRdb's version includes in-frame clones alone and lacks a portion of them. The data contain tens of thousands of clones, 85% to 90% of them seen just once; the ten biggest clones take up about 3.5%.

The chain links TRBV28 to TRBJ1-1, with a weak D call TRBD1 (5 bases). This receptor was taken from a man aged 55 to 70 with HIV. This specimen was unsorted PBMCs, taken 2.3 years after starting antiretroviral therapy. In DNA form, the CDR3 reads TGTGCCAGCAGTTTCCCAGGGCACGGTGCGAGGGCTGAAGCTTTCTTT. Protein sequence: CASSFPGHGARAEAFF.